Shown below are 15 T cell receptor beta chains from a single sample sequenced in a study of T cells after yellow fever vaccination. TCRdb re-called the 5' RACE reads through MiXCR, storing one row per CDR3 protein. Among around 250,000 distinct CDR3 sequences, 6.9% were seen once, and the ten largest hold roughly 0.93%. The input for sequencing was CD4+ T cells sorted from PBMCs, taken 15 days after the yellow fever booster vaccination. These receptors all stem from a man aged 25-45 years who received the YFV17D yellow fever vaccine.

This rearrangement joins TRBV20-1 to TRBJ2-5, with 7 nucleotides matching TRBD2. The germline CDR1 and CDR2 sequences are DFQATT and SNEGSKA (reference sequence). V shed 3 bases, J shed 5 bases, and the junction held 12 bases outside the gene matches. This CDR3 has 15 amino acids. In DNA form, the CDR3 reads TGCAGTGCTAGTTTGAATCGGGGAGGGTTGGAGACCCAGTACTTC. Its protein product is CSASLNRGGLETQYF.

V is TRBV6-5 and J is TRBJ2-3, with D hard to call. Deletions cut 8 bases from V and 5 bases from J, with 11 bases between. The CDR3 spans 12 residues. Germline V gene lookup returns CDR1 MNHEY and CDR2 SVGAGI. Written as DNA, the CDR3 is TGTGCCAGCGGAGAACCTGGAGATACGCAGTATTTT. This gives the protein CASGEPGDTQYF.

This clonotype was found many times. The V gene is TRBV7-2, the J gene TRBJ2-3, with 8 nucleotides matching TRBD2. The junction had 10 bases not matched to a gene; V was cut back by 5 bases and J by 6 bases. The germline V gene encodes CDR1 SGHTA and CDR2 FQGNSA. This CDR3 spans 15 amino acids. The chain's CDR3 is CASSVGKRGRDTQYF. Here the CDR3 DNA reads TGTGCCAGCAGCGTCGGCAAGCGGGGGCGGGATACGCAGTATTTT.

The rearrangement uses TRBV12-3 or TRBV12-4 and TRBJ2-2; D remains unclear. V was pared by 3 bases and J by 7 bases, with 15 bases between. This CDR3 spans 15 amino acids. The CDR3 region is CASSFRGRNLGELFF. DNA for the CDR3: TGTGCCAGCAGTTTTAGAGGCCGAAATCTCGGGGAGCTGTTTTTT.

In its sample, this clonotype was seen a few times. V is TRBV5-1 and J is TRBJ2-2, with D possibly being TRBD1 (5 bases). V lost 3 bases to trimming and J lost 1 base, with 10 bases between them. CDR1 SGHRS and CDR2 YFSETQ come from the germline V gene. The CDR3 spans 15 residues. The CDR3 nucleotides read TGCGCCAGCAGCTGGAGCAGGGTGAACACCGGGGAGCTGTTTTTT. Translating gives CASSWSRVNTGELFF.

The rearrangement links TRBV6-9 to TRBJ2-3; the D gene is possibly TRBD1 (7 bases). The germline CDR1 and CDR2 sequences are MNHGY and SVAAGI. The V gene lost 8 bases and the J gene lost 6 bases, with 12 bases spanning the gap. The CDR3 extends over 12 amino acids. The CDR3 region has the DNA TGTGCCAGCCACCCAGGGGGGGATACGCAGTATTTT. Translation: CASHPGGDTQYF.

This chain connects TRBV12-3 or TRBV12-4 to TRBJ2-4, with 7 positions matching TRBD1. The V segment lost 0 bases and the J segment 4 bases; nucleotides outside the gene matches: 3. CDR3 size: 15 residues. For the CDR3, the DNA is TGTGCCAGCAGTTTAGCCGGGACAGCAAAAAACATTCAGTACTTC. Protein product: CASSLAGTAKNIQYF.

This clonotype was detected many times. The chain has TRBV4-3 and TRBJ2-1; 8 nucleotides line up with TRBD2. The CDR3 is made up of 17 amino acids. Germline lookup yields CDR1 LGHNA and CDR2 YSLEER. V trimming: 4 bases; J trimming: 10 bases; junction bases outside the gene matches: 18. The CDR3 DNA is TGCGCCAGCAGCCGCCGAGCGTCAGCGGGAGTTTGGGAAGAGCAGTTCTTC. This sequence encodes CASSRRASAGVWEEQFF.

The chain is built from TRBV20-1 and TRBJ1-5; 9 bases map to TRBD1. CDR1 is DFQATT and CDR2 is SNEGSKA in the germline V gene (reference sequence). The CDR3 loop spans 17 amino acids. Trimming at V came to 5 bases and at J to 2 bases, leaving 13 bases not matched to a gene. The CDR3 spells CSALGQGMARGNQPQHF. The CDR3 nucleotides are TGCAGTGCTTTGGGACAGGGCATGGCGAGGGGCAATCAGCCCCAGCATTTT.

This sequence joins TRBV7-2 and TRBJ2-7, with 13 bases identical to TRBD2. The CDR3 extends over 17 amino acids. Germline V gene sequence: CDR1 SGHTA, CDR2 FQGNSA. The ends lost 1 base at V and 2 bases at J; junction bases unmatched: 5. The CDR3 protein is CASSLGRTSGRAYEQYF. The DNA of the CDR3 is TGTGCCAGCAGCTTAGGTCGGACTAGCGGGAGAGCCTACGAGCAGTACTTC.

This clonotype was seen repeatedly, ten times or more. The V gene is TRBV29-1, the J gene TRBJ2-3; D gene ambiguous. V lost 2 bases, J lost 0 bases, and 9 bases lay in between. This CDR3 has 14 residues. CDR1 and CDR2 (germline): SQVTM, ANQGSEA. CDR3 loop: CSVEWAPSTDTQYF. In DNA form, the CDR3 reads TGCAGCGTTGAATGGGCACCGAGCACAGATACGCAGTATTTT.

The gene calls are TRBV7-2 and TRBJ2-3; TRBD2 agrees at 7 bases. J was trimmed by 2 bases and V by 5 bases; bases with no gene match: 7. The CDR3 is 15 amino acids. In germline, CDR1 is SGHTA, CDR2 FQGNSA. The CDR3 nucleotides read TGTGCCAGCAGCCACCGGGGGAGGGCCACAGATACGCAGTATTTT. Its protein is CASSHRGRATDTQYF.

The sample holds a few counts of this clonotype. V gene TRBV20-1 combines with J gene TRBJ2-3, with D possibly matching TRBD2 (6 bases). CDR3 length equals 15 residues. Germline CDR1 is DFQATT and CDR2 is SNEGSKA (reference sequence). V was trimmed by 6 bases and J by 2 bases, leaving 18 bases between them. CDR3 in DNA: TGCAGTGCGAAGCCGGGGGTAAAACTCACAGATACGCAGTATTTT. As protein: CSAKPGVKLTDTQYF.

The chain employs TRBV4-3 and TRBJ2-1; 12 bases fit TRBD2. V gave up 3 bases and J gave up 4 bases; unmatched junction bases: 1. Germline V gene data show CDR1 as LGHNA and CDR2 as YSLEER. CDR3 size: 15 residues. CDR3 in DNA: TGCGCCAGCAGCCACGGACTAGCGGGGTACAATGAGCAGTTCTTC. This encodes CASSHGLAGYNEQFF.

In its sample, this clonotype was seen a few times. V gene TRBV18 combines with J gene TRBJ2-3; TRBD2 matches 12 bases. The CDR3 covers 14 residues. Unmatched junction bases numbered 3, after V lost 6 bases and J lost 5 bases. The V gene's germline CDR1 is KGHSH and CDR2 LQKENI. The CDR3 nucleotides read TGTGCCAGCTCGTCGACTAGCGGGAGAGATACGCAGTATTTT. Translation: CASSSTSGRDTQYF.